This TCR beta chain was documented in a study of blood T cell repertoires in COVID-19. The length of the CDR3 is 15 residues. J lost 5 bases, V lost 4 bases, and 7 bases had no gene match. The germline V gene encodes CDR1 LGHNA and CDR2 YSLEER. Here immunoSEQ multiplex PCR was the method, and the copy in TCRdb shows in-frame clones only, minus some. The sample records a few hundred thousand clones, around 90% being singletons. The chain carries TRBV4-3 and TRBJ2-2; TRBD2 matches at 7 bases. This clonotype was sampled from a woman between 50 and 59 years old who had recovered from COVID-19. Sequenced: PBMCs or T cells enriched from blood (not recorded which). The CDR3 is CASSPGGVRTGELFF. The CDR3 nucleotides are TGCGCCAGCAGCCCTGGGGGGGTTCGTACCGGGGAGCTGTTTTTT.